This T cell receptor (beta chain) was recorded in a study of T cells in localized non-small cell lung cancer. Study-wide findings and caveats: Higher blood T cell density went with longer overall survival. There was higher T cell clonality in uninvolved adjacent lung than in tumor, and it was highest there.

Notes on this clone: What it recognizes is unknown.

Measured with immunoSEQ multiplex PCR; TCRdb has only the in-frame clones, and not every one. Among around 41,000 clones listed, roughly 90% were seen once. The CDR3 runs to 14 residues. Germline V lookup: CDR1 MGHRA, CDR2 YSYEKL. V lost 4 bases, J lost 12 bases, and 6 bases stayed unmatched. The receptor was isolated from an older female donor with stage I squamous cell lung carcinoma. The V and J genes are TRBV4-1 and TRBJ2-1; TRBD2 matches at 13 bases. The starting material was peripheral blood, obtained before any cancer treatment. CDR3 in DNA: TGCGCCAGCAGCCCTGGACTAGCGGGAGTCGGGCAGTTCTTC. Translating gives CASSPGLAGVGQFF.